A selection of T cell receptor beta chains follows, all from one sample in a study of shared clonotypes between healthy human individuals. Method: immunoSEQ multiplex PCR; TCRdb's copy keeps in-frame clones and lacks some. Here the sample spans 1.6 million or so clones, roughly 96% being singletons. The sample taken for sequencing was naive CD4+ T cells sorted from blood. These receptor sequences come from a man aged 25 to 40 in good health. The CDR3 runs from the conserved cysteine through the conserved F or W. D genes are given only for firm matches. Part of the rows lack a size; the others show once, few, many or a class for expanded clones.

d_call | j_call | v_call | clone_size | cdr3_aa | cdr3_nt
TRBD1 | TRBJ1-2 | TRBV27 | - | CASSLGTPRQGQYGYTF | TGTGCCAGCAGTTTGGGGACCCCCCGACAGGGCCAGTATGGCTACACCTTC
- | TRBJ1-2 | TRBV28 | - | CASRGSPGTYGYTF | TGTGCCAGCAGGGGTTCCCCAGGCACCTATGGCTACACCTTC
- | TRBJ2-7 | TRBV6-1 | - | CASKTGKTYEQYF | TGTGCCAGCAAAACCGGGAAAACCTACGAGCAGTACTTC
- | TRBJ2-5 | TRBV27 | - | CASSRLATRGETQYF | TGTGCCAGCAGTCGGCTAGCGACCAGGGGGGAGACCCAGTACTTC
TRBD1 | TRBJ2-1 | TRBV11-2 | - | CASRPTGTAPYNEQFF | TGTGCCAGCCGACCGACCGGGACAGCCCCCTACAATGAGCAGTTCTTC
- | TRBJ2-2 | TRBV5-1 | - | CASRYSSGELFF | TGCGCCAGCAGGTATTCCTCCGGGGAGCTGTTTTTT
TRBD2 | TRBJ2-7 | TRBV6-1 | once | CASSDYGRASYEQYF | TGTGCCAGCAGTGATTACGGGAGGGCCTCCTACGAGCAGTACTTC
TRBD2 | TRBJ2-7 | TRBV5-3 | - | CARNGALGGRAADEQYF | TGTGCCAGAAACGGGGCCCTTGGCGGGAGGGCTGCGGACGAGCAGTACTTC
TRBD1 | TRBJ1-4 | TRBV5-4 | - | CASSAWTGGNEKLFF | TGTGCCAGCAGCGCCTGGACAGGGGGCAATGAAAAACTGTTTTTT
- | TRBJ1-1 | TRBV7-9 | - | CASSLMGTEAFF | TGTGCCAGCAGCCTGATGGGCACTGAAGCTTTCTTT
- | TRBJ1-5 | TRBV27 | - | CASSPLDGREGQPQHF | TGTGCCAGCAGTCCCTTAGATGGCAGGGAAGGCCAGCCCCAGCATTTT
TRBD2 | TRBJ2-5 | TRBV7-6 | - | CASSLGAAGGQETQYF | TGTGCCAGCAGCTTAGGAGCAGCGGGGGGCCAAGAGACCCAGTACTTC
- | TRBJ1-1 | TRBV10-3 | - | CAISDRDNMNTEAFF | TGTGCCATCAGTGATCGAGATAACATGAACACTGAAGCTTTCTTT
- | TRBJ2-1 | TRBV30 | - | CAWSVGRVSSYNEQFF | TGTGCCTGGAGTGTGGGACGGGTAAGCTCCTACAATGAGCAGTTCTTC
- | TRBJ2-2 | TRBV7-2 | - | CASAPRGPTNTGELFF | TGTGCCTCTGCGCCCCGGGGCCCGACGAACACCGGGGAGCTGTTTTTT
TRBD2 | TRBJ2-7 | TRBV18 | - | CASSPRAGRSYEQYF | TGTGCCAGCTCACCACGAGCGGGACGCTCCTACGAGCAGTACTTC
- | TRBJ1-2 | TRBV7-9 | - | CASSPEAGHSYGYTF | TGTGCCAGCAGCCCGGAGGCGGGGCACAGCTATGGCTACACCTTC
TRBD2 | TRBJ2-1 | TRBV6-1 | once | CASSVRSSGAYNEQFF | TGTGCCAGCAGTGTTCGGTCTAGCGGAGCCTACAATGAGCAGTTCTTC
TRBD2 | TRBJ2-3 | TRBV5-1 | - | CASSAGGLAGGTDTQYF | TGCGCCAGCAGCGCGGGAGGGCTAGCGGGAGGCACAGATACGCAGTATTTT
TRBD2 | TRBJ2-1 | TRBV7-9 | - | CASSFRGGNEQFF | TGTGCCAGCAGCTTTAGGGGAGGGAATGAGCAGTTCTTC
- | TRBJ1-1 | TRBV14 | - | CASARGIRTEAFF | TGTGCCAGCGCGAGAGGAATTCGGACTGAAGCTTTCTTT
- | TRBJ2-2 | TRBV5-1 | - | CASSQLNRVGTGELFF | TGCGCCAGCAGCCAGCTAAACAGGGTCGGCACCGGGGAGCTGTTTTTT